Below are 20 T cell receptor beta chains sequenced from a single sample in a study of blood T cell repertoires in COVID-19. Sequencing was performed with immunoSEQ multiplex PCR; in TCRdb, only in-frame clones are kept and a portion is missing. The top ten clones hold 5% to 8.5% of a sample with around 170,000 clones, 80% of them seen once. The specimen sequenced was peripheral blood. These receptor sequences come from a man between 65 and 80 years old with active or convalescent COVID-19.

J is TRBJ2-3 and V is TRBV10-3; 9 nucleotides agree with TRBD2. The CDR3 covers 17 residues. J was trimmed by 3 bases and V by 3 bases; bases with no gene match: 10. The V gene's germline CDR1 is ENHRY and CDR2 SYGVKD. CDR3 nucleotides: TGTGCCATCAGTGATACGGCGGGGGGGGGAATGACAGATACGCAGTATTTT. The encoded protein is CAISDTAGGGMTDTQYF.

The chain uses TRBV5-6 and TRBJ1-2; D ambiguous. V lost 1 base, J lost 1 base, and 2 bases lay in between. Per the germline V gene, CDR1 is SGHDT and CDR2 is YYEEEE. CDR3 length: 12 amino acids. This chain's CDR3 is CASSLLNYGYTF. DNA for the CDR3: TGTGCCAGCAGCTTGCTTAACTATGGCTACACCTTC.

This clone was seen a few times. CDR3 in DNA: TGTGCCAGCAGCTTGACAGGGTTTGGAAATGAGCAGTTCTTC. It yields the protein CASSLTGFGNEQFF. V is TRBV9 and J is TRBJ2-1, with 7 nucleotides matching TRBD1. This CDR3 has 14 amino acids. Trimming removed 4 bases from V and 7 bases from J; junction bases left unmatched: 8. CDR1 is SGDLS and CDR2 is YYNGEE in the germline V gene.

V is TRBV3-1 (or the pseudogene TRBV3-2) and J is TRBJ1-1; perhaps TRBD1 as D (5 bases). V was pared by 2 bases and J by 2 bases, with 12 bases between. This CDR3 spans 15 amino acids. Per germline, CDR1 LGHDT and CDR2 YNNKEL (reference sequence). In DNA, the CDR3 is TGTGCCAGCAGCCAAAACACAGGATCTAACACTGAAGCTTTCTTT. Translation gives CASSQNTGSNTEAFF.

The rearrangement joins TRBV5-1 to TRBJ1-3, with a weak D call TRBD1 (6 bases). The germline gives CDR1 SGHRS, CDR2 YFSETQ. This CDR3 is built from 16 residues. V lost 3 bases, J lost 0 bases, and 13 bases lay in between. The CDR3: CASSWASTGSGNTIYF. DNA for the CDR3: TGCGCCAGCAGCTGGGCCTCGACAGGCTCTGGAAACACCATATATTTT.

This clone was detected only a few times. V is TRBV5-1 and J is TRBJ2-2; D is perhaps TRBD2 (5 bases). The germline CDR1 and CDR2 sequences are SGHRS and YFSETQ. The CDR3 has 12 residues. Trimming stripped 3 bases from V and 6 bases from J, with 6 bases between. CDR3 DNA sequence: TGCGCCAGCAGCTGGGGAGCCGGGGAGCTGTTTTTT. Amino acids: CASSWGAGELFF. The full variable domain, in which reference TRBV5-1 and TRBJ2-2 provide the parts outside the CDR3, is KAGVTQTPRYLIKTRGQQVTLSCSPISGHRSVSWYQQTPGQGLQFLFEYFSETQRNKGNFPGRFSGRQFSNSRSEMNVSTLELGDSALYLCASSWGAGELFFGEGSRLTVL.

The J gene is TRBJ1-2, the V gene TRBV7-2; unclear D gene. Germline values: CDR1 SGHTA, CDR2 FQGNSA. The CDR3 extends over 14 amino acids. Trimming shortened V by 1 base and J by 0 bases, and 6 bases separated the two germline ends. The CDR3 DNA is TGTGCCAGCAGCTTAGAAGGAGCTAACTATGGCTACACCTTC. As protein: CASSLEGANYGYTF. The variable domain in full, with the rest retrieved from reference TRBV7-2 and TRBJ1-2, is GAGVSQSPSNKVTEKGKDVELRCDPISGHTALYWYRQSLGQGLEFLIYFQGNSAPDKSGLPSDRFSAERTGGSVSTLTIQRTQQEDSAVYLCASSLEGANYGYTFGSGTRLTVV.

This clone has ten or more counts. CDR3 nucleotide sequence: TGCGCCAGCAGCTTCGCCGACACAACGAGCACAGATACGCAGTATTTT. This translates into CASSFADTTSTDTQYF. The chain joins TRBV5-1 to TRBJ2-3; unclear D gene. The CDR3 runs 16 residues. Germline V CDR1 and CDR2: SGHRS, YFSETQ. Trimming removed 2 bases from V and 0 bases from J, with 13 bases in between.

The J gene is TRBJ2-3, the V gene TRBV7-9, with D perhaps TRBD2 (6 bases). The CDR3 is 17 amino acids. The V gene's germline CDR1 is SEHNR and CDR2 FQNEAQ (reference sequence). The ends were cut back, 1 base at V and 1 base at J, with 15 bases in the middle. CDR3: CASSLESPGVGTDTQYF. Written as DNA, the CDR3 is TGTGCCAGCAGCTTAGAGTCCCCGGGAGTGGGCACAGATACGCAGTATTTT.

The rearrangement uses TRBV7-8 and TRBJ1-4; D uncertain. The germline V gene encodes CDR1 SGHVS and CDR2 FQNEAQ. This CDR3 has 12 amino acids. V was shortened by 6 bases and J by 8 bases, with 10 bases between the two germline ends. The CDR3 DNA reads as TGTGCCAGCAGTTTACAGAGGGAAAAACTGTTTTTT. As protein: CASSLQREKLFF.

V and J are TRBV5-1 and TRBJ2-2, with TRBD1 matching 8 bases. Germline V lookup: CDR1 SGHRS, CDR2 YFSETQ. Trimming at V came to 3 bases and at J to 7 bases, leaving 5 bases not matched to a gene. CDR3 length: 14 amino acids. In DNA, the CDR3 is TGCGCCAGCAGCTATGGACAGGGAGACGGGGAGCTGTTTTTT. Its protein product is CASSYGQGDGELFF.

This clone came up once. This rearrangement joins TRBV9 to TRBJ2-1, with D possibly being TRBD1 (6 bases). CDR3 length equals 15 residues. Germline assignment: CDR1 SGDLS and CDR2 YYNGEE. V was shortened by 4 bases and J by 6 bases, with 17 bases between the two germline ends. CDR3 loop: CASSTQGLVVNEQFF. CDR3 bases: TGTGCCAGCAGCACACAGGGTTTGGTAGTCAATGAGCAGTTCTTC.

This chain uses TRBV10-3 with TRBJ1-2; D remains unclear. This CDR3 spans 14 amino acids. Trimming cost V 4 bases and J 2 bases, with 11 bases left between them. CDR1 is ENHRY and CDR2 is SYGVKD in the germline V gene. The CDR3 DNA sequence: TGTGCCATCAGTGGGTTCAGTTCAAACTATGGCTACACCTTC. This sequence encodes CAISGFSSNYGYTF.

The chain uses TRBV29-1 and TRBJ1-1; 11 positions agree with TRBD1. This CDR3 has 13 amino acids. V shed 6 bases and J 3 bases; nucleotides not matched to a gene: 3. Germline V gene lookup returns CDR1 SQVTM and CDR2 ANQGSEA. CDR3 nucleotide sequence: TGCAGCGTGGGGACAGGGGGTGACACTGAAGCTTTCTTT. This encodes CSVGTGGDTEAFF. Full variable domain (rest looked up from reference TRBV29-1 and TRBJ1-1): SAVISQKPSRDICQRGTSLTIQCQVDSQVTMMFWYRQQPGQSLTLIATANQGSEATYESGFVIDKFPISRPNLTFSTLTVSNMSPEDSSIYLCSVGTGGDTEAFFGQGTRLTVV.

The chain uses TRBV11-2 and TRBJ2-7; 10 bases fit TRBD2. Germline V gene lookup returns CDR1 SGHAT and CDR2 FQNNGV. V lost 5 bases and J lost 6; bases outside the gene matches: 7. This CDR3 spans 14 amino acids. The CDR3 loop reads CASSLALAGVEQYF. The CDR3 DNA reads TGTGCCAGCAGCCTGGCCCTAGCGGGAGTCGAGCAGTACTTC.

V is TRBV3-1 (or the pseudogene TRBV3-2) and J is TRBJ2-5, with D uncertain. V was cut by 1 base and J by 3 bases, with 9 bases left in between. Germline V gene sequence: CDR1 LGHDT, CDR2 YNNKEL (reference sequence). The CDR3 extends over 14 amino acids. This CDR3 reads CASSQGSTEETQYF. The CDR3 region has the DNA TGTGCCAGCAGCCAAGGGTCCACTGAAGAGACCCAGTACTTC.

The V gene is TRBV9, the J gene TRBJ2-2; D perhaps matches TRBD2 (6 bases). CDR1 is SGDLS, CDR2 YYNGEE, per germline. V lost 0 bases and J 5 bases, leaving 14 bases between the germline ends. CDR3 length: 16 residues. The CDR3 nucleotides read TGTGCCAGCAGCGTAGGGCTAGGGGAGGAAACCGGGGAGCTGTTTTTT. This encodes CASSVGLGEETGELFF.

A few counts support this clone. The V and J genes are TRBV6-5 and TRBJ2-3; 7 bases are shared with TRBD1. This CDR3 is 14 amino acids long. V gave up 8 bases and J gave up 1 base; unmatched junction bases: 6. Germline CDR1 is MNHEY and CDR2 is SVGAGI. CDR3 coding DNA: TGTGCCAGCTCTTTCCAGGGGGGCACAGATACGCAGTATTTT. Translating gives CASSFQGGTDTQYF.

The CDR3 sequence is CASSLHSIPLEQYF. In DNA, the CDR3 is TGTGCCAGCAGCTTACACTCCATCCCTCTCGAGCAGTACTTC. The chain employs TRBV11-2 and TRBJ2-7; no clear D gene. The germline gives CDR1 SGHAT, CDR2 FQNNGV. Trimming shortened V by 2 bases and J by 6 bases, and 14 bases separated the two germline ends. The CDR3 runs 14 residues.

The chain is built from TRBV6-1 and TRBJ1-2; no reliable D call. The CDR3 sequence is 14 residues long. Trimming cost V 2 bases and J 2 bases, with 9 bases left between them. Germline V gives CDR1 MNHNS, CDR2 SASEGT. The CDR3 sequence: CASSEMGENYGYTF. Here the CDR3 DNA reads TGTGCCAGCAGTGAAATGGGCGAAAACTATGGCTACACCTTC.